Included here is one TCR beta chain sequence, with context. This table comes from immunoSEQ multiplex PCR, and its TCRdb copy is limited to in-frame clones, with some not included. The table shows about 330,000 clones, with over 65% occurring only once. These data originate in a study of shared clonotypes between healthy human individuals. V lost 0 bases, J lost 10 bases, and 8 bases lay in between. This CDR3 has 12 residues. Germline CDR1 reads SGDLS; CDR2 reads YYNGEE. The origin of this receptor is a man under 40 in good health. Sequencing was performed on memory CD4+ T cells sorted from blood. Subset noted: CD45RA-negative fraction. This chain joins TRBV9 and TRBJ2-1; no clear D gene. CDR3 loop: CASSVGVKEQFF. The CDR3 coding sequence is TGTGCCAGCAGCGTAGGCGTTAAGGAGCAGTTCTTC.